This TCR beta chain was identified in a study of identical twins. Study results and caveats: Memory repertoires showed no such pattern, whereas abundant cord blood beta clonotypes carried fewer insertions. Models predicted too little out-of-frame TCR alpha sharing in monozygotic twins.

TCRdb re-analysed the 5' RACE reads in MiXCR, keeping a single row per CDR3 protein. The table shows under 900,000 distinct CDR3 sequences, with roughly 20% occurring only once. This clonotype was counted between two and nine times. The target antigen is unknown. V was cut by 3 bases and J by 9 bases, with 12 bases left in between. This CDR3 is 13 amino acids long. This sample also appeared in a second study, on T cells expressing NK-cell markers. Per that study: NKG2C+ dominant clonotype frequencies in about 6 donors were roughly 1.0-7.0% of CD8+ T cells. The CD3+CD56-NKG2C+ fraction was also led by these clonotypes in a few donors.

Sequenced input: PBMCs. This sequence originates from a woman aged 18-29 years in good health. The gene calls are TRBV12-3 or TRBV12-4 and TRBJ2-1, with TRBD1 as a possible D gene (6 bases). In nucleotides, the CDR3 is TGTGCCAGCAGTTTTGCAGGGGACGGTGAGCAGTTCTTC. Translating it yields CASSFAGDGEQFF.